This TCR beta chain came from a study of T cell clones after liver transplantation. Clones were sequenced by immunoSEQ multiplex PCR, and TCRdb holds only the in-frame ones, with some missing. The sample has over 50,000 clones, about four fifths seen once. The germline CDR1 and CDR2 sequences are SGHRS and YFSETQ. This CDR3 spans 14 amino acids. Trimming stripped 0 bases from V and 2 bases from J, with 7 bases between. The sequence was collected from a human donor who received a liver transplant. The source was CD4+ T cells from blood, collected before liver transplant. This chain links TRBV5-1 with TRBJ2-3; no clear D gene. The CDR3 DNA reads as TGCGCCAGCAGCTTGGGGGCCGACACAGATACGCAGTATTTT. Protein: CASSLGADTDTQYF.